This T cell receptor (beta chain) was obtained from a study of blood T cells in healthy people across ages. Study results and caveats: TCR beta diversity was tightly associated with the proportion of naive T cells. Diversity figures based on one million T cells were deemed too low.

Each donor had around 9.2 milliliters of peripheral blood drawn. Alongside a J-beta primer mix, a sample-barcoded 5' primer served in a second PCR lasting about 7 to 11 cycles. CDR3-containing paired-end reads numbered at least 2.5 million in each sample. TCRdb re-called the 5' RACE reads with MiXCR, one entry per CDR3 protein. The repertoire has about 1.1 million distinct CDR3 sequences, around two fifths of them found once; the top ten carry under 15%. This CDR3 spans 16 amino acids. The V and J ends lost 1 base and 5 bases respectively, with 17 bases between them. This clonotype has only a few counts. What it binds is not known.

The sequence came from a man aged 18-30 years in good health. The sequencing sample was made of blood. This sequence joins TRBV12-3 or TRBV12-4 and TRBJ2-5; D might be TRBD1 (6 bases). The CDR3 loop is CASSLGVGAEKETQYF. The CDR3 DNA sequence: TGTGCCAGCAGTTTAGGGGTGGGGGCGGAGAAGGAGACCCAGTACTTC.